This T cell receptor beta chain was observed in a study of T cells in Graves' hyperthyroidism and ophthalmopathy. Study-level findings and limits: Prediction of ophthalmopathy progression came a median approximately 6.5 months pre-onset.

The CDR3 length is 14 residues. Germline assignment: CDR1 LGHDT and CDR2 YNNKEL (reference sequence). V lost 1 base and J 1 base, leaving 8 bases between the germline ends. This clonotype has a count of ten or more. Its specificity is not known. What was amplified from RNA transcripts were TCR beta CDR3 regions. The TCR CDR3 first-round RT-PCR relied on the HTBI primer set. TCRdb processed the multiplex PCR reads anew with MiXCR; each CDR3 protein has one entry. The sample records a few hundred thousand distinct CDR3 sequences, roughly 23% being singletons. The authors deemed Graves' hyperthyroidism stable absent ophthalmopathy progression within 18 months. Patients aged 18 to 65 had newly diagnosed hyperthyroidism that had lasted under 2 months. Thyroid ultrasound and orbital computed tomography, with clinical symptoms and serum thyroxine and TRAb, informed diagnoses.

Sequencing used blood. The TCR sequence derives from a woman aged 45-59 years with Graves' hyperthyroidism. The V gene is TRBV3-1, the J gene TRBJ2-7; TRBD2 is a possible D gene (6 bases). Here the CDR3 DNA reads TGTGCCAGCAGCCAAGTGGAGGGATCCTACGAGCAGTACTTC. It translates to CASSQVEGSYEQYF.